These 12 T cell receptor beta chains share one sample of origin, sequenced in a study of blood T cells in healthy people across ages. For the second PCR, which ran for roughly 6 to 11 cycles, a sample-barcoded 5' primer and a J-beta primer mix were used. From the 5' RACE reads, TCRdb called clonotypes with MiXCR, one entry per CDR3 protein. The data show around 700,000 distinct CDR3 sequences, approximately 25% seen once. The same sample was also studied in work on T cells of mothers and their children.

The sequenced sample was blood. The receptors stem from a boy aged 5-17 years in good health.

The CDR3 sequence: CASNTGPRLYSNQPQHF. CDR3 nucleotides: TGTGCCAGCAATACAGGGCCGAGGTTATATAGCAATCAGCCCCAGCATTTT. This chain joins TRBV6-4 and TRBJ1-5; D perhaps matches TRBD1 (6 bases). The germline V gene encodes CDR1 MRHNA and CDR2 SNTAGT. CDR3 length: 17 residues. V dropped 7 bases and J dropped 0 bases, with 19 bases sitting between them.

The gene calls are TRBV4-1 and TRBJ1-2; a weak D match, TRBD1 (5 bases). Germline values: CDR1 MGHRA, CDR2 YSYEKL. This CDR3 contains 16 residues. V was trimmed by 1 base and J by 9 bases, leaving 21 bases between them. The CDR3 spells CASSQVRGSLSMSYTF. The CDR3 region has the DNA TGCGCCAGCAGCCAAGTGAGGGGCTCACTTTCTATGAGCTACACCTTC.

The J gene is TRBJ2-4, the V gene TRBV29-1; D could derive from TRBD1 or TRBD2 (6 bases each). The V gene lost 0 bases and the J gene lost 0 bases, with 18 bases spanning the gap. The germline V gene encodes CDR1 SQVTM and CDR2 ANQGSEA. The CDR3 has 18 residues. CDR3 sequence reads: CSVEDWGAGTLAKNIQYF. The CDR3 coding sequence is TGCAGCGTTGAAGATTGGGGGGCAGGGACCTTAGCCAAAAACATTCAGTACTTC. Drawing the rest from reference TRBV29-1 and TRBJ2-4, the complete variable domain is SAVISQKPSRDICQRGTSLTIQCQVDSQVTMMFWYRQQPGQSLTLIATANQGSEATYESGFVIDKFPISRPNLTFSTLTVSNMSPEDSSIYLCSVEDWGAGTLAKNIQYFGAGTRLSVL.

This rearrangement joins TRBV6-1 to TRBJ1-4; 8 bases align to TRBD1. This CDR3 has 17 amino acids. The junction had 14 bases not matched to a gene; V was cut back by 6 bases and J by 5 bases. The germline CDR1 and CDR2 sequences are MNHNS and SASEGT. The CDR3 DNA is TGTGCCAGCAGCACAGGGGGACGATACGGCGTGAATGAAAAACTGTTTTTT. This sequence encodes CASSTGGRYGVNEKLFF.

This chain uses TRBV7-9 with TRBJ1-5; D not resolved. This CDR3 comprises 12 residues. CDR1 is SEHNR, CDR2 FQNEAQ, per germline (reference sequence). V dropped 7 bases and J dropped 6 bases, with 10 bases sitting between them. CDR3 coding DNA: TGTGCCAGCACCTGCCTTTTTCAGCCCCAGCATTTT. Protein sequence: CASTCLFQPQHF.

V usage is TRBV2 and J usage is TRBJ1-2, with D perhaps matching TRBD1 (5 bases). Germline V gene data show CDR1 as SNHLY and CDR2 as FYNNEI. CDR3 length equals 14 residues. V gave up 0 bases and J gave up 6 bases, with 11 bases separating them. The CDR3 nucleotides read TGTGCCAGCAGTGAAGCGCTTCGGGGGGATGGCTACACCTTC. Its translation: CASSEALRGDGYTF.

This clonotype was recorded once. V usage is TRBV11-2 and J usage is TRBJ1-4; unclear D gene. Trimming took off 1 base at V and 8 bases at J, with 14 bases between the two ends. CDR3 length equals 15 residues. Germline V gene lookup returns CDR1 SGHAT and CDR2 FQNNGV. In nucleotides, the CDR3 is TGTGCCAGCAGCTTAGTCGGGAGCCTTCCGGAAAAACTGTTTTTT. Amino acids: CASSLVGSLPEKLFF.

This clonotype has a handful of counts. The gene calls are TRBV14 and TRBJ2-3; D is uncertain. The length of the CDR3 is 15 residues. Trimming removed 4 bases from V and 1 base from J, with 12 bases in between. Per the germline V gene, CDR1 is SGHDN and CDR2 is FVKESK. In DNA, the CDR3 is TGTGCCAGCAGCCCCTCGGGTGTGCGCACAGATACGCAGTATTTT. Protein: CASSPSGVRTDTQYF.

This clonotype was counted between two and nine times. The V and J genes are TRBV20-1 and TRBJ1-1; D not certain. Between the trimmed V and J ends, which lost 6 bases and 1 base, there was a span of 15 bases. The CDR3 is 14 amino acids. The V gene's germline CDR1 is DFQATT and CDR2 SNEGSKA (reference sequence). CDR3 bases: TGCAGTGCAGAGTGGTCCGGAGAGAACACTGAAGCTTTCTTT. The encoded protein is CSAEWSGENTEAFF.

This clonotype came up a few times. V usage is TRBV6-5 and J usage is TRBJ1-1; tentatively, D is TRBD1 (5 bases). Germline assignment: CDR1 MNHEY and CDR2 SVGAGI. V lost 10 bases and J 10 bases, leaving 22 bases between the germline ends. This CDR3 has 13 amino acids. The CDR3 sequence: CATRQDSPILAFF. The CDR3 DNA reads TGTGCCACCCGACAAGACAGCCCGATCCTAGCTTTCTTT.

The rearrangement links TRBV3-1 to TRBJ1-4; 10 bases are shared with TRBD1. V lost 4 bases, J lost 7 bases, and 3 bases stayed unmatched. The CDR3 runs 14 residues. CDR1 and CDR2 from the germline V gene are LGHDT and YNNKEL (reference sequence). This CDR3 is CASSPRTGGEKLFF. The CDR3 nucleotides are TGTGCCAGCAGCCCGCGGACAGGGGGTGAAAAACTGTTTTTT.

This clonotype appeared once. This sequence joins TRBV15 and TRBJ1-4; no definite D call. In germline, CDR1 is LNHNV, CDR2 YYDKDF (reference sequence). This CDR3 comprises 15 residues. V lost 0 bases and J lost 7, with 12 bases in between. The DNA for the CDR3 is TGTGCCACCAGCAGAGACGTAGGTAATGGTGAAAAACTGTTTTTT. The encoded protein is CATSRDVGNGEKLFF.